This T cell receptor beta chain came from a study of beta chain features in type 1 diabetes. Study results and caveats: The similarity of naive, central memory and Treg TCRB repertoires appeared greater among patients than among healthy donors. Researchers report that Type 1 diabetes patients had moderately but significantly shorter TCRB CDR3s across all four CD4+ subsets.

Expressed TCRB transcripts were sequenced because the entire RNA isolate underwent reverse transcription. Measured with immunoSEQ multiplex PCR; TCRdb has only the in-frame clones, and not every one. In the table there are about 740,000 clones, around an eighth of which are singletons. Germline assignment: CDR1 LGHNT and CDR2 FRNRAP. The CDR3 covers 13 residues. V was shortened by 6 bases and J by 7 bases, with 13 bases between the two germline ends. A few counts support this clone. The antigen remains undetermined. Sequencing used naive CD4+ T cells from blood. V usage is TRBV12-5 and J usage is TRBJ2-1; D unclear. This sequence originates from a man younger than 30 with type 1 diabetes. The CDR3 sequence: CASGPTETNEQFF. For the CDR3, the DNA is TGTGCTAGTGGCCCCACCGAGACGAATGAGCAGTTCTTC.